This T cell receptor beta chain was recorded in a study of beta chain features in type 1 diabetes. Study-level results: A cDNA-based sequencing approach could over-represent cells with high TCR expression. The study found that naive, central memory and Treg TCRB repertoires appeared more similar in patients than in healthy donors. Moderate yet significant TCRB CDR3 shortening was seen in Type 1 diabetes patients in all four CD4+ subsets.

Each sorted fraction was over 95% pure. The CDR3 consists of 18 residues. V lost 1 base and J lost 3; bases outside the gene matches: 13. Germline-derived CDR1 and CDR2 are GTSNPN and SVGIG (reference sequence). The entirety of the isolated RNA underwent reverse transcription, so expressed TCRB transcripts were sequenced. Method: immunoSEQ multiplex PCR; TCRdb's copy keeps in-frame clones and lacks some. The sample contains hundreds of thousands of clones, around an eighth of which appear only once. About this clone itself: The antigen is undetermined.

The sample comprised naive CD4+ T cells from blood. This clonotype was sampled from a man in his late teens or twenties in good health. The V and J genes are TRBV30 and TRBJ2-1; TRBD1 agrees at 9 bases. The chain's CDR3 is CAWSGGDRAINLYNEQFF. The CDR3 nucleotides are TGTGCCTGGAGTGGGGGGGACAGGGCAATCAACCTCTACAATGAGCAGTTCTTC.